Presented here are 3 T cell receptor beta chains from one specimen sequenced in a study of shared clonotypes between healthy human individuals. Positively selected for CCR7, the CD45RO-negative cells used as naive CD8 cells excluded terminally differentiated effector memory CD45RA+ cells. Sequenced by immunoSEQ multiplex PCR; TCRdb stores in-frame clones only, minus some. The table has 550,000 to 750,000 clones, nearly 97% seen once; the top ten hold around 0.097%. The sample consisted of naive CD8+ T cells sorted from blood. Receptor source: a woman aged 30 to 39 in good health.

The genes are TRBV7-8 and TRBJ2-3, with TRBD2 identical over 8 bases. Germline-derived CDR1 and CDR2 are SGHVS and FQNEAQ. The junction had 4 bases not matched to a gene; V was cut back by 5 bases and J by 0 bases. This CDR3 is 15 amino acids long. CDR3 region: CASSHRTSSTDTQYF. The CDR3 region has the DNA TGTGCCAGCAGCCATCGGACTAGCAGCACAGATACGCAGTATTTT.

This clone has only one observation. This CDR3 reads CASSLEDSGANVLTF. The DNA for the CDR3 is TGTGCCAGCAGCTTAGAGGACTCTGGGGCCAACGTCCTGACTTTC. This chain uses TRBV11-1 with TRBJ2-6, with D hard to call. V was clipped by 1 base and J by 0 bases, with 4 bases between them. There are 15 residues in the CDR3. Germline values: CDR1 SGHAT, CDR2 FQDESV (reference sequence).

Notes on this clone: The same CDR3 arises from other DNA sequences in this sample as well. The J gene is TRBJ2-2, the V gene TRBV9; the D is unclear. The CDR3 spans 12 residues. Germline assignment: CDR1 SGDLS and CDR2 YYNGEE. Trimming took 7 bases from V and 5 from J, leaving 9 bases between them. The CDR3 DNA follows: TGTGCCAGCTCCACCAGGACCGGGGAGCTGTTTTTT. It is translated as CASSTRTGELFF.